This TCR beta chain was profiled in a study of cytomegalovirus exposure and HLA in healthy donors (dated by TCRdb to the late 2010s). In the study overall: According to an earlier analysis of 587 of the donors, some 170 million T cells yielded 117 million unique TCR beta sequences and approximately 300 Gb of sequence data. Across 398 genotyped donors of the cohort, an average of approximately 240,000 unique TCR beta nucleotide sequences per donor were sequenced, and about a sixth of those sequences were non-productive. Rather than drawing on any new phenotypic data, the later analysis identified candidate immune exposures from TCR beta sequences and the way those sequences occurred across donors. The study used immunosequencing to profile the T cell repertoires of more than 650 subjects and linked those repertoires to cytomegalovirus serostatus. An early release that covered roughly 600 HLA-typed donors contained around 300 gigabases of sequencing data and about 93 million unique TCR sequences. Both class I and class II loci were covered by HLA typing, at four-digit resolution. The study aimed to test whether cataloging public T cell receptors could reveal signatures of past pathogen exposure. All discovery cohort repertoires had been generated using a single sequencing platform. Besides the first cohort of 666 subjects, a separate validation cohort made up of 120 different subjects was used. The number of typed donors differed by locus: about 620-640 for A, B, C, DRB1 and DQB1; some 540 for DQA1; roughly 600 for DPA1; and around 450 for DPB1. Donor age, sex, ethnicity and CMV serostatus were compiled together with the repertoire data. Several DR-DQ haplotypes were treated as single units for association and clustering because of strong linkage in the cohort. Of the 300 to 500 genotyped donors, less than 85% were placed in the genetic ancestry cluster associated with self-reported Caucasian donors. A later genetic analysis used genome-wide SNP genotypes for about 60% of the roughly 700 donors, treating that subset as a discovery cohort. To decide whether each TCR beta V gene segment behaved as functional or pseudogenic, an earlier analysis of fewer than 750 of the donors relied on high-throughput TCR beta sequencing. To predict cytomegalovirus infection status, the study combined high-throughput TCR immunosequencing, statistical association of individual TCRs with disease status, and machine learning. In a later analysis, previously published TCR beta repertoires from 500 to 750 donors were re-analyzed and high-resolution HLA genotyping was added so that TCR occurrence patterns could be studied.

Library prep was done by the immunoSEQ multiplex PCR assay. For the multiplex PCR, a mixture combining 60 forward primers for TCR Vbeta segments and 13 reverse primers for TCR Jbeta segments was used. The CDR3 region of rearranged TCR beta genes was amplified from genomic DNA with a multiplex PCR assay. The amplified TCR beta libraries were sequenced on the Illumina HiSeq System as 87-base-pair reads. In the original analysis: A later analysis counted some 80 million unique TCR beta chains across the 640 or so repertoires, and some 12 million of these chains were shared by at least two donors. Raw reads were error-corrected and collapsed into unique sequences by a nearest-neighbor algorithm in which closely related sequences were merged to remove PCR and sequencing errors. Alignment of CDR3 sequences to IMGT reference sequences was used to assign V, D and J gene segments. For a sequence to be retained, a match of at least six nucleotides to both a V gene segment and a J gene segment was required. A rearrangement was called productive if the CDR3 had no stop codons and remained in frame with V and J, and every other rearrangement was called non-productive. CDR3 was defined by IMGT convention, running from the second conserved V-encoded cysteine to the conserved J-encoded phenylalanine. Sequences without an unambiguous match to a single V gene segment were excluded from the earlier analysis of almost 600 of the donors. An earlier analysis of 450 to 650 of the donors called V segments functional above 56.7% productive rearrangements and segregating when the between-donor standard deviation exceeded 5%. A statistical classification framework was developed to diagnose cytomegalovirus status using the catalog of TCR beta chain sequences. In a later analysis, V and J genes were assigned by comparing TCR nucleotide sequences against IMGT/GENE-DB human TR gene sequences. A later analysis assigned CDR3 sequences and most-parsimonious VDJ recombination scenarios with the TCRdist pipeline. In a later analysis, each TCR beta chain was defined by its CDR3 amino acid sequence together with its V-gene family, and reads without a unique V-gene family were excluded. In a later analysis, several hundred highly shared, low-generation-probability nucleotide sequences were removed to address suspected cross-contamination and a sequencing artifact. In a later analysis, a clonal expansion index for each public chain was calculated from normalized within-repertoire ranks of inferred template counts. A later analysis computed generation probabilities with a VDJ recombination model fitted to out-of-frame rearrangements, and checked the results against IGoR. Hypergeometric tests were used in a later analysis to score TCR-TCR, TCR-HLA and TCR-CMV co-occurrence, with a repertoire-size bias correction applied to the TCR pairs. A later analysis estimated false discovery rates by permuting HLA or CMV assignments 20 times. A later analysis grouped co-occurring TCRs with DBSCAN, adding TCRdist sequence similarity when clustering within HLA-allele-positive subsets. Repertoires with fewer than 30,000 or more than 120,000 public chains were left out of co-occurrence clustering, as were five repertoires with anomalous nucleotide sharing. Here the immuneACCESS table is served through TCRdb, limited to in-frame sequences with V and J called. Missing clones are a known gap in these copies; in checked studies unresolved V genes cover under half, and the rest lacks a known reason. V and J calls and clone size are as listed in that table; D and trimming were resolved from the DNA. In all, the sample holds about 140,000 clones, and around two thirds of those were seen once. Approximately 1.7% of the sample is in the top ten clones.

A word on this clone: The clone's antigen remains unknown. One base away there is no much larger clone; base qualities are not given.

In total, approximately 610 healthy bone marrow donors made up the cohort. At the time of sampling, every cohort member was nominally healthy, though immune exposures that went unrecorded were likely present. The donor was CMV seronegative and belonged to the group of 350 or so seronegative cohort members. Every donor gave a peripheral blood sample, and the peripheral blood mononuclear cells from that sample were used for TCR beta sequencing. Genomic DNA was extracted from the blood cell samples with the Qiagen DNeasy Blood Extraction Kit. What the work shows at the level of the full study, not this receptor alone: When HLA alleles, especially DR and DQ, strongly co-occurred, TCR associations were difficult to assign to individual alleles. A further reported finding was that TCR beta sequences accurately predicted the HLA-A and HLA-B alleles for most subjects in the first cohort. A later genetic analysis associated a missense DCLRE1C variant with V-gene and J-gene trimming of TCR beta chains, and an independent cohort replicated the association. Some IMGT-functional V segments, including TRBV6-2 and TRBV6-3, could not be distinguished by the 87-base-pair reads and were therefore excluded. In both the original and validation cohorts, the classifier was reported to diagnose cytomegalovirus status with high specificity and sensitivity. For the cohort, immune exposure information was limited to CMV serostatus. Because counts were too low, more than 15 rarely observed V segments, including chromosome 9 orphons, were excluded from the earlier analysis of under 650 of the donors. In a later genetic analysis, fewer N-insertions in productive TCRs were reported among donors in an Asian-associated ancestry cluster than the roughly 710-donor mean. This cohort had only TCR beta chains sequenced, and the lack of alpha or paired-chain data limited which features could be detected. The study gave a list of some 150 TCR beta chains associated with cytomegalovirus. At a false discovery rate of 0.05, a later analysis linked 16,951 TCR beta sequences to specific HLA alleles. Linkage disequilibrium might explain the correlated functional status among segregating V segments, but an unknown experimental factor could not be ruled out. According to the authors, the approach could potentially be generalized to other disease states and immunological phenotypes. A later analysis found that most CMV-associated TCR beta chains appeared HLA-restricted, with HLA associations seemingly driven largely by CMV exposure. Because HLA typing was missing for some donors at each locus, association tests included only the typed subset. Several of the top co-occurrence clusters appeared to be linked to parvovirus B19, influenza, CMV and Epstein-Barr virus, according to a later analysis. In an earlier analysis of fewer than 750 of the donors, most TCR beta V segments were observed in productive rearrangements about 87% or about 30% of the time, broadly matching IMGT annotations. A few of the identified cytomegalovirus-associated TCR beta chains were confirmed in vitro to be specific for cytomegalovirus antigens. A cluster of highly shared sequence variants was judged likely to be a technical artifact of the sequencing pipeline. A later analysis found that TCR association rates varied across HLA loci, with DRB1 alleles showing the most associated TCRs and HLA-C alleles the fewest. Most TCR sequences were observed very rarely across donors, whereas some public TCRs were present in many individuals. Roughly uniform sequencing depth across donors was assumed in presence/absence analyses, although this assumption may not hold. Compared with equally common non-associated chains, HLA-associated TCR beta chains in a later analysis were more clonally expanded and had lower generation probabilities.

The CDR3 runs 14 amino acids, cysteine and phenylalanine included. Here the CDR3 DNA is all that survives: 42 bases in frame from base 1. The sample was PBMCs. Here the chain combines TRBV21-1 and TRBJ1-1; the D call of TRBD1 is as the table states it, not checked on the DNA. TRBV21-1 is annotated as a pseudogene. This receptor was identified in a male donor in good health and CMV-seronegative. The DNA sequence is as follows: TGTGCCAGCAGTAAACAGGGGCGATGGGGTGAAGCTTTCTTT. It translates to CASSKQGRWGEAFF.